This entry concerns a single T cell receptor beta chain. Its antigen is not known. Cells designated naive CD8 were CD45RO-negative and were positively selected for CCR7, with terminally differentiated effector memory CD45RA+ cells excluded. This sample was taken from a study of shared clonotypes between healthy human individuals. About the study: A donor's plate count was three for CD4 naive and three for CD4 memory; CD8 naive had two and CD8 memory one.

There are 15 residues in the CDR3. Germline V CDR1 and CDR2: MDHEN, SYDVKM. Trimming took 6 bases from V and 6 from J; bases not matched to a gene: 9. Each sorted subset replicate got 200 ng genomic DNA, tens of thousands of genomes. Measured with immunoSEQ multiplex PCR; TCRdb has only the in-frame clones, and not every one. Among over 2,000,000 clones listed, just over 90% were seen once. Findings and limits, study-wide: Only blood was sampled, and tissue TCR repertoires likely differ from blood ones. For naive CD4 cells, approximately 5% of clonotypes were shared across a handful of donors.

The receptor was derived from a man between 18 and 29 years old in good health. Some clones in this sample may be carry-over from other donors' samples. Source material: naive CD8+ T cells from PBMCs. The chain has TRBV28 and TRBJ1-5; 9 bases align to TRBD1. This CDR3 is CASRSGQGVSQPQHF. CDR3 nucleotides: TGTGCCAGCAGATCGGGACAGGGCGTCTCTCAGCCCCAGCATTTT.